The 10 T cell receptor beta chains in this list originate from one sample, sequenced in a study of T cell responses to AZD1222 COVID-19 vaccine. The table came from immunoSEQ multiplex PCR; TCRdb's copy has only in-frame clones and leaves some out. Of 100,000 to 110,000 clones listed, around 90% are singletons. Sequenced here: peripheral blood, sampled on day 0 of AZD1222 vaccination. Receptor source: an adult in good health.

The chain is built from TRBV12-3 or TRBV12-4 and TRBJ2-1; no firm D call. CDR3 size: 12 residues. V was cut by 4 bases and J by 15 bases, with 16 bases left in between. The CDR3 DNA is TGTGCCAGCAGTTCCCGTCTAACGAGCGTGTTCTTC. Residues: CASSSRLTSVFF.

This clone was seen a handful of times. V is TRBV27 and J is TRBJ1-1; 7 positions agree with TRBD1. The V gene's germline CDR1 is MNHEY and CDR2 SMNVEV (reference sequence). The CDR3 loop spans 14 amino acids. V lost 5 bases, J lost 1 base, and 4 bases stayed unmatched. In DNA form, the CDR3 reads TGTGCCAGCAGTCAGCGGACAGGGAACACTGAAGCTTTCTTT. Amino acid sequence: CASSQRTGNTEAFF.

This clone appeared once. The chain recombines TRBV6-5 with TRBJ2-7, with TRBD2 matching over 14 bases. After removal of 4 bases from V and 2 bases from J, the junction contained 4 bases not matched to a gene. CDR3 length: 16 amino acids. Germline V lookup: CDR1 MNHEY, CDR2 SVGAGI. CDR3 protein: CASSFGTSGGPYEQYF. CDR3 bases: TGTGCCAGCAGTTTCGGGACTAGCGGGGGTCCCTACGAGCAGTACTTC.

This clone came up once. The V call is TRBV6-5, the J call TRBJ2-5; 10 nucleotides match TRBD1. CDR3 length equals 15 residues. V was pared by 10 bases and J by 5 bases, with 13 bases of the junction left unmatched. Germline lookup yields CDR1 MNHEY and CDR2 SVGAGI. For the CDR3, the DNA is TGTGCCACCGGGGACAGGGGCACGTCGTGGGAGACCCAGTACTTC. Protein sequence: CATGDRGTSWETQYF.

The rearrangement joins TRBV29-1 to TRBJ2-1, with 11 bases matching TRBD2. From germline, CDR1 is SQVTM and CDR2 ANQGSEA. Germline trimming cut 7 bases from V and 3 bases from J; bases unmatched to any gene: 5. The CDR3 has 14 amino acids. CDR3 sequence reads: CSAEGTSGYNEQFF. DNA of the CDR3: TGCAGCGCCGAGGGGACTAGCGGCTACAATGAGCAGTTCTTC.

The chain has TRBV20-1 and TRBJ1-4, with D possibly matching TRBD1 (5 bases). Per germline, CDR1 DFQATT and CDR2 SNEGSKA (reference sequence). V was clipped by 3 bases and J by 12 bases, with 20 bases between them. This CDR3 contains 14 residues. CDR3 sequence reads: CSASTLDAGVQLFF. The CDR3 region has the DNA TGCAGTGCTAGTACGCTCGATGCGGGGGTACAACTGTTTTTT.

The genes are TRBV6-5 and TRBJ2-7, with a possible D match to TRBD2 (5 bases). CDR1 is MNHEY, CDR2 SVGAGI, per germline. The CDR3 sequence is 16 residues long. The ends were cut back, 4 bases at V and 3 bases at J, with 19 bases in the middle. In nucleotides, the CDR3 is TGTGCCAGCAGTTCATTTACCGAAGAGGACTTCTACGAGCAGTACTTC. Translated, it gives CASSSFTEEDFYEQYF.

This clone was seen once. V usage is TRBV9 and J usage is TRBJ2-1; D assignment may be TRBD1 or TRBD2 (6 bases each). Germline CDR1 SGDLS, CDR2 YYNGEE. The CDR3 is 15 residues long. The V end lost 0 bases, the J end lost 10 bases, and 17 bases lay between the germline ends. CDR3 amino acids: CASSVEGGRGPEQFF. The DNA for the CDR3 is TGTGCCAGCAGCGTAGAGGGGGGAAGGGGTCCAGAGCAGTTCTTC.

The V gene is TRBV28, the J gene TRBJ1-3; D perhaps matches TRBD1 (6 bases). V lost 8 bases, J lost 6 bases, and 14 bases lay in between. The CDR3 has 13 amino acids. Germline CDR1 and CDR2: MDHEN and SYDVKM. The DNA of the CDR3 is TGTGCCAGCCTGGGACATACTTTAAACACCATATATTTT. Translated: CASLGHTLNTIYF.

The chain couples TRBV11-3 to TRBJ1-4; D is unclear. V was trimmed by 2 bases and J by 8 bases, leaving 15 bases between them. The length of the CDR3 is 15 residues. Germline CDR1 and CDR2: SGHNT and YENEEA. This chain's CDR3 is CASSLKQEWGEKLFF. Here the CDR3 DNA reads TGTGCCAGCAGCTTAAAACAAGAATGGGGAGAAAAACTGTTTTTT.